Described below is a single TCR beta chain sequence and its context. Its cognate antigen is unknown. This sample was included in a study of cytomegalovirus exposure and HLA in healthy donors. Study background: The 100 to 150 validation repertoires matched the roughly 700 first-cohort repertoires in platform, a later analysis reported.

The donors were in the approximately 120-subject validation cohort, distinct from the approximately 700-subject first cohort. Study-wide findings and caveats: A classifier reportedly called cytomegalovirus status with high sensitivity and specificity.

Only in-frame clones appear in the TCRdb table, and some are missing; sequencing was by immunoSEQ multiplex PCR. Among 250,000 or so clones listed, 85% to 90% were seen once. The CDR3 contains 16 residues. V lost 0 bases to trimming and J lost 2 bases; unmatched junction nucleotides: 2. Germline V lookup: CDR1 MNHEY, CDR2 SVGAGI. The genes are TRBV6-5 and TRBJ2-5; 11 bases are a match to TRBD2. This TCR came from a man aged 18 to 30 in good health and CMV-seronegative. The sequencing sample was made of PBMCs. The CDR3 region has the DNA TGTGCCAGCAGTTACTCTAGCGGGGGGGGTCAAGAGACCCAGTACTTC. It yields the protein CASSYSSGGGQETQYF.